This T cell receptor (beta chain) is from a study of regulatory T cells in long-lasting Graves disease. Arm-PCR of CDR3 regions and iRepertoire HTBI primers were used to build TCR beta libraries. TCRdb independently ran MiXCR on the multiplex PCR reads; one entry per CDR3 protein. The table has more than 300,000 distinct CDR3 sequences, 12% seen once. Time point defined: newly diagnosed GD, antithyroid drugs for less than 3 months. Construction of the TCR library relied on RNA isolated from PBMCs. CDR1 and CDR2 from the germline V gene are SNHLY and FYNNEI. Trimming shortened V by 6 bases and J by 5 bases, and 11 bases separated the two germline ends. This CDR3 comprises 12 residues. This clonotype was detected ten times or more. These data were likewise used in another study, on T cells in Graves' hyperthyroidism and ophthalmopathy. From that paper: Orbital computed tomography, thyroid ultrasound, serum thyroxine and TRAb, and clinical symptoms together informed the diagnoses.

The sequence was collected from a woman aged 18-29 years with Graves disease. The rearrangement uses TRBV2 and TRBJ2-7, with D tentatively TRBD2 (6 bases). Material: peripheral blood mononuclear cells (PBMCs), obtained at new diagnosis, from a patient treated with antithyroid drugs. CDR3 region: CASSPTSNEQYV. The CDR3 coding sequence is TGTGCCAGCAGCCCGACTAGTAACGAGCAGTACGTC.